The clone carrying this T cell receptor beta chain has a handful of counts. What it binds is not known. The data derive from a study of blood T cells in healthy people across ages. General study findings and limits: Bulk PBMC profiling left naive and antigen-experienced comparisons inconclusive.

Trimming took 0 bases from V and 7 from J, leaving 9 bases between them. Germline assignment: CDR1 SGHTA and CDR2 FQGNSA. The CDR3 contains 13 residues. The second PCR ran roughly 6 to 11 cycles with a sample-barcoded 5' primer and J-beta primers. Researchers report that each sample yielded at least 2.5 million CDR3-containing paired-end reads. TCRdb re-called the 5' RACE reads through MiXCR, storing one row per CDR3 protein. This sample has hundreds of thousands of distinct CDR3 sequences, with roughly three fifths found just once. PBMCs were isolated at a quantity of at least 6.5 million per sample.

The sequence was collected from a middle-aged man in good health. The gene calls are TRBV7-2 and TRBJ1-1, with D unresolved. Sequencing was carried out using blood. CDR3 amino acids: CASSLALQVEAFF. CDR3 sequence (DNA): TGTGCCAGCAGCTTAGCGTTGCAGGTTGAAGCTTTCTTT.